These 11 T cell receptor beta chains were sequenced from one sample in a study of blood T cells in healthy people across ages. A sample-barcoded 5' primer and a J-beta primer mix were used in a second PCR of about 7 to 11 cycles. TCRdb reanalysed the 5' RACE reads using MiXCR and keeps one entry per CDR3 protein. This sample yields about a million distinct CDR3 sequences, of which roughly 52% are seen a single time; 10% to 15% belongs to the top ten. The specimen was blood. The receptors were gathered from a man aged 25-45 years in good health.

The chain links TRBV6-5 to TRBJ2-5, with 9 bases fitting TRBD2. This CDR3 comprises 15 residues. V dropped 2 bases and J dropped 5; count of bases not matched to a gene: 6. CDR1 and CDR2 (germline): MNHEY, SVGAGI. CDR3 residues: CASSYGLASLETQYF. In DNA, the CDR3 is TGTGCCAGCAGTTACGGACTAGCGAGTCTTGAGACCCAGTACTTC.

V is TRBV20-1 and J is TRBJ2-1; TRBD1 is a possible D gene (6 bases). Trimming shortened V by 3 bases and J by 9 bases, and 15 bases separated the two germline ends. The CDR3 covers 13 residues. Germline V gene data show CDR1 as DFQATT and CDR2 as SNEGSKA (reference sequence). CDR3 DNA: TGCAGTGCTAGGGACAGTTTTAAACGTGAGCAGTTCTTC. Translating gives CSARDSFKREQFF.

V and J are TRBV25-1 and TRBJ1-4; no clear D. The CDR3 consists of 15 residues. Trimming pared 3 bases from V and 5 bases from J, leaving 13 bases between. Per germline, CDR1 MGHDK and CDR2 SYGVNS. The CDR3, as DNA: TGTGCCAGCAGTGAGACCAAGGTGTTGAATGAAAAACTGTTTTTT. Its translation is CASSETKVLNEKLFF.

This clonotype has just one count. The rearrangement links TRBV12-3 or TRBV12-4 to TRBJ2-1, with 11 bases lining up with TRBD2. V was clipped by 5 bases and J by 5 bases; unmatched bases: 8. The CDR3 has 16 amino acids. In DNA, the CDR3 is TGTGCCAGCAGTCCCGATGTGACTAGCGGGGACAATGAGCAGTTCTTC. Its protein product is CASSPDVTSGDNEQFF.

V and J are TRBV6-2 or TRBV6-3 and TRBJ2-5; TRBD1 matches 7 bases. CDR3 size: 13 residues. Germline V CDR1 and CDR2: MNHEY, SVGEGT. V lost 5 bases and J lost 11; bases outside the gene matches: 11. The CDR3 bases are TGTGCCAGCAGTGACCGACAGGGAGAGGTTCAGTACTTC. Encoded protein: CASSDRQGEVQYF.

This clonotype was detected once. The rearrangement joins TRBV7-2 to TRBJ2-7; D is uncertain. Germline V gene sequence: CDR1 SGHTA, CDR2 FQGNSA. V lost 5 bases and J 2 bases, leaving 10 bases between the germline ends. CDR3 length: 13 residues. In nucleotides, the CDR3 is TGTGCCAGCAGCGGTATAGGACCCTACGAGCAGTACTTC. Amino acids: CASSGIGPYEQYF.

The rearrangement links TRBV7-2 to TRBJ2-1; TRBD1 aligns across 12 bases. The CDR3 loop spans 15 amino acids. Germline-derived CDR1 and CDR2 are SGHTA and FQGNSA. The junction had 4 bases not matched to a gene; V was cut back by 1 base and J by 9 bases. CDR3 coding DNA: TGTGCCAGCAGCTTAGGAGGGACAGGGGGCGGTGAGCAGTTCTTC. Translation: CASSLGGTGGGEQFF.

Only a few counts were recorded for this clonotype. The chain uses TRBV12-3 or TRBV12-4 and TRBJ1-2, with 9 bases fitting TRBD1. With V trimmed by 5 bases and J by 7 bases, 8 bases remained unmatched. This CDR3 spans 14 amino acids. The DNA for the CDR3 is TGTGCCAGCAGTCTCTACAGGGGGCAAAGTGGCTACACCTTC. Protein sequence: CASSLYRGQSGYTF.

The rearrangement links TRBV7-8 to TRBJ1-2; D unclear. V lost 5 bases, J lost 6 bases, and 16 bases lay in between. This CDR3 region has 14 residues. Germline CDR1 SGHVS, CDR2 FQNEAQ. CDR3 in DNA: TGTGCCAGCAGCCCAGAGGGTATGGTGGATGGCTACACCTTC. Amino acid sequence: CASSPEGMVDGYTF.

This chain joins TRBV18 and TRBJ1-5; D is undetermined. The CDR3 contains 14 residues. V was shortened by 4 bases and J by 1 base, with 8 bases between the two germline ends. Germline V gene data show CDR1 as KGHSH and CDR2 as LQKENI. Written as DNA, the CDR3 is TGTGCCAGCTCACGGCAGGACAGCAATCAGCCCCAGCATTTT. Translating it yields CASSRQDSNQPQHF.

The rearrangement links TRBV2 to TRBJ1-1; D is ambiguous. The CDR3 is made up of 13 amino acids. Germline assignment: CDR1 SNHLY and CDR2 FYNNEI. V lost 3 bases, J lost 1 base, and 6 bases lay in between. The CDR3 DNA reads TGTGCCAGCAGTGACATGCGGAACACTGAAGCTTTCTTT. Its protein product is CASSDMRNTEAFF.